These 2 T cell receptor beta chains share one sample of origin, sequenced in a study of type 1 and type 2 diabetes patients. The PCR template was genomic DNA. Amplification of the beta chain CDR3 used 30 forward and 13 reverse multiplex primers. Each CDR3 protein gets one entry after TCRdb re-called the multiplex PCR reads with MiXCR. The data contain some 250,000 distinct CDR3 sequences, roughly 44% of them singletons. Sequencing was performed on peripheral blood mononuclear cells (PBMCs). The receptor source for this set is a man younger than 35 with type 2 diabetes.

The rearrangement joins TRBV7-9 to TRBJ2-7; D possibly corresponds to TRBD2 (5 bases). V lost 4 bases, J lost 2 bases, and 9 bases lay in between. Germline V lookup: CDR1 SEHNR, CDR2 FQNEAQ (reference sequence). The CDR3 sequence is 13 residues long. The CDR3 DNA follows: TGTGCCAGCAGCTCGCGGGCCACCTACGAGCAGTACTTC. This codes for CASSSRATYEQYF.

The J gene is TRBJ1-6, the V gene TRBV5-6; perhaps TRBD1 as D (6 bases). CDR1 and CDR2 from the germline V gene are SGHDT and YYEEEE. CDR3 size: 14 residues. V was clipped by 2 bases and J by 9 bases, with 12 bases between them. The CDR3 reads CASSFQGLVSPLHF. Written as DNA, the CDR3 is TGTGCCAGCAGCTTCCAGGGGCTAGTTTCACCCCTCCACTTT.